The clone carrying this T cell receptor beta chain was observed a single time. These data originate in a study of cytomegalovirus exposure and HLA in healthy donors. CDR3 length: 14 amino acids. Trimming took 3 bases from V and 2 from J; bases not matched to a gene: 3. CDR1 and CDR2 (germline): SEHNR, FQNEAQ (reference sequence). Vbeta (60) and Jbeta (13) primers were used in the PCR. Assay used: immunoSEQ multiplex PCR; TCRdb lists only in-frame clones, some missing. The sample contains around 150,000 clones, 75% to 90% of which appear only once. Sample: PBMCs. The clonotype was recovered from a man younger than 30 in good health and CMV-seropositive. The chain recombines TRBV7-9 with TRBJ1-1; 7 bases are shared with TRBD1. The CDR3 DNA follows: TGTGCCAGCAGCTTCTTAGGGGGCAACACTGAAGCTTTCTTT. Protein product: CASSFLGGNTEAFF. Variable domain in full (rest from reference TRBV7-9 and TRBJ1-1): DTGVSQNPRHKITKRGQNVTFRCDPISEHNRLYWYRQTLGQGPEFLTYFQNEAQLEKSRLLSDRFSAERPKGSFSTLEIQRTEQGDSAMYLCASSFLGGNTEAFFGQGTRLTVV.